The sequence of this T cell receptor (beta chain) was determined in a study of T cells in Graves' hyperthyroidism and ophthalmopathy. This clonotype was counted ten times or more. Authors of the study amplified TCR beta CDR3 regions from RNA transcripts. Carried out on the TCR CDR3, a first-round RT-PCR used the HTBI primer set. Via MiXCR, TCRdb re-called the multiplex PCR reads, giving one row per CDR3 protein. Found here are approximately 700,000 distinct CDR3 sequences, about a sixth of them singletons; the top ten hold under 10%. CDR3 length: 14 residues. Germline CDR1 and CDR2: GTSNPN and SVGIG (reference sequence). V lost 2 bases, J lost 3 bases, and 5 bases stayed unmatched.

V gene TRBV30 combines with J gene TRBJ2-5; 8 bases agree with TRBD2. This receptor was identified in a man younger than 35 with Graves' hyperthyroidism. What was sequenced was blood. The CDR3 nucleotides are TGTGCCTGGAGTCGGGAAGCGGGAGAAGAGACCCAGTACTTC. Its protein is CAWSREAGEETQYF. Supplemented by reference TRBV30 and TRBJ2-5, the full variable domain reads SQTIHQWPATLVQPVGSPLSLECTVEGTSNPNLYWYRQAAGRGLQLLFYSVGIGQISSEVPQNLSASRPQDRQFILSSKKLLLSDSGFYLCAWSREAGEETQYFGPGTRLLVL.